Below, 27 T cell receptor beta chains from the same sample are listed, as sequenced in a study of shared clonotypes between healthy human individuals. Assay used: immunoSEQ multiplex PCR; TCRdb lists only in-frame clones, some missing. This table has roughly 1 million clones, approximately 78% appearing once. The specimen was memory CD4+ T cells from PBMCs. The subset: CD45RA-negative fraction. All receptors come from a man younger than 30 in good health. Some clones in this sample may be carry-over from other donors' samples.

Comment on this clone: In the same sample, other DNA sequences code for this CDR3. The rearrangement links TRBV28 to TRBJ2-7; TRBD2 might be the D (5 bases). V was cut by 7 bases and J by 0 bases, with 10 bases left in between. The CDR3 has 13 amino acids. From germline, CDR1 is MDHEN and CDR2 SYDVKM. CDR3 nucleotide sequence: TGTGCCAGCAACCCTGGGAGCTCCTACGAGCAGTACTTC. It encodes CASNPGSSYEQYF. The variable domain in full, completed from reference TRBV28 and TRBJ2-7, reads DVKVTQSSRYLVKRTGEKVFLECVQDMDHENMFWYRQDPGLGLRLIYFSYDVKMKEKGDIPEGYSVSREKKERFSLILESASTNQTSMYLCASNPGSSYEQYFGPGTRLTVT.

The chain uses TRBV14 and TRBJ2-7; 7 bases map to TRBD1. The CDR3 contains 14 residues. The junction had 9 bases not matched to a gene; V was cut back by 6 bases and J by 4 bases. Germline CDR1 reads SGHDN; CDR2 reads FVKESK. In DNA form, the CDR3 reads TGTGCCAGCAGGCCCCCGGGACAGAGATACGAGCAGTACTTC. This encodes CASRPPGQRYEQYF.

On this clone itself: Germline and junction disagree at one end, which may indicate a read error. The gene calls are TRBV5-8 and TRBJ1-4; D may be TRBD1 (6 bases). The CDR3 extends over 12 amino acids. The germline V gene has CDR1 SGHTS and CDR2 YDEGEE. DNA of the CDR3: TGTGCCAGCAGCCAGGAGAAGGGACACCAGCTTTTT. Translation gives CASSQEKGHQLF.

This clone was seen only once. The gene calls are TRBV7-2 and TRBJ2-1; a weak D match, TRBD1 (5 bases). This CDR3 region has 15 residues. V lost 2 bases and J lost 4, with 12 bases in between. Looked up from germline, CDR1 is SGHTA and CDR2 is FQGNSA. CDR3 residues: CASSLTRDLYNEQFF. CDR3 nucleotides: TGTGCCAGCAGCTTAACCAGGGATTTGTACAATGAGCAGTTCTTC.

CDR3 sequence (DNA): TGCAGCGTTGAAGCAGGGCACTATGGCTACACCTTC. Its protein product is CSVEAGHYGYTF. The genes are TRBV29-1 and TRBJ1-2, with D possibly TRBD1 on 5 matching bases. V was clipped by 1 base and J by 3 bases, with 6 bases between them. Germline lookup yields CDR1 SQVTM and CDR2 ANQGSEA. The CDR3 totals 12 residues.

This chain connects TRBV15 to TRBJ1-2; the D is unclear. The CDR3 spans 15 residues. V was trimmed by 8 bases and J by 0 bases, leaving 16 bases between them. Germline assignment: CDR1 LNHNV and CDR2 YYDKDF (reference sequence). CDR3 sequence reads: CATLRREGANYGYTF. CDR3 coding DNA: TGTGCCACCCTGCGACGGGAGGGAGCTAACTATGGCTACACCTTC.

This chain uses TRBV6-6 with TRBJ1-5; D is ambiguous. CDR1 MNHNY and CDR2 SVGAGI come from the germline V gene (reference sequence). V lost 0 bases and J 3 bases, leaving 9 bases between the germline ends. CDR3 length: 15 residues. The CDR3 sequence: CASSYSSLSNQPQHF. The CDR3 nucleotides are TGTGCCAGCAGTTACTCGTCTCTCTCCAATCAGCCCCAGCATTTT.

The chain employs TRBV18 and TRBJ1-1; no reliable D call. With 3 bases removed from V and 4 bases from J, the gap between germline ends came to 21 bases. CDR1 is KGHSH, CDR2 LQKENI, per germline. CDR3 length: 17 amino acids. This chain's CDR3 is CASSPALPGRGPTEAFF. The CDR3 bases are TGTGCCAGCTCACCCGCTTTGCCGGGGAGAGGACCCACTGAAGCTTTCTTT.

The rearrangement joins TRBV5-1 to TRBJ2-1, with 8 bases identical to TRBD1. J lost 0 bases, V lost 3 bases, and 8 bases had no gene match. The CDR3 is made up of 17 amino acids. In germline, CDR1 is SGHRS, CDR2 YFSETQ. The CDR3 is CASSSGTGGTSYNEQFF. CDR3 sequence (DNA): TGCGCCAGCAGCTCCGGGACAGGTGGCACCTCCTACAATGAGCAGTTCTTC. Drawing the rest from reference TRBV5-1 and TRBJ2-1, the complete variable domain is KAGVTQTPRYLIKTRGQQVTLSCSPISGHRSVSWYQQTPGQGLQFLFEYFSETQRNKGNFPGRFSGRQFSNSRSEMNVSTLELGDSALYLCASSSGTGGTSYNEQFFGPGTRLTVL.

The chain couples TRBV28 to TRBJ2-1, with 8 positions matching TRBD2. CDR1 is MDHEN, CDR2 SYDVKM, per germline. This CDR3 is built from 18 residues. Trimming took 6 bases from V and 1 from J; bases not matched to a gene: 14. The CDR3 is CASSSFGSGSRSYNEQFF. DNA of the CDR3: TGTGCCAGCAGCTCATTTGGGAGCGGGAGTAGGTCCTACAATGAGCAGTTCTTC.

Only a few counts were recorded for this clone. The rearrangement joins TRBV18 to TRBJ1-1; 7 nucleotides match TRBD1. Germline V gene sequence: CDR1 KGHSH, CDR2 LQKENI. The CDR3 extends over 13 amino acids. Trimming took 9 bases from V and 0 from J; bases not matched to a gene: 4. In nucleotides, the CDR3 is TGTGCCAGTAGGGGACAGATGAACACTGAAGCTTTCTTT. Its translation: CASRGQMNTEAFF.

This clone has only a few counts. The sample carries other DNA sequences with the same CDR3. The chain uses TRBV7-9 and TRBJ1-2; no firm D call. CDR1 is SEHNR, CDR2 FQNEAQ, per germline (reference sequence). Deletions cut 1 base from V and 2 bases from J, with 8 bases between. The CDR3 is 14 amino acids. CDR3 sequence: CASSLGAGNYGYTF. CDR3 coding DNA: TGTGCCAGCAGCTTAGGTGCGGGAAACTATGGCTACACCTTC.

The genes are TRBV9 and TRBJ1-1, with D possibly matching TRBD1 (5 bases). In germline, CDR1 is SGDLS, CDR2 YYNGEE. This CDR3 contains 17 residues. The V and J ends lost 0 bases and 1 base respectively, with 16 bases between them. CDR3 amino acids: CASSVGTSKTENTEAFF. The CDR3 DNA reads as TGTGCCAGCAGCGTAGGGACCTCTAAGACAGAGAACACTGAAGCTTTCTTT.

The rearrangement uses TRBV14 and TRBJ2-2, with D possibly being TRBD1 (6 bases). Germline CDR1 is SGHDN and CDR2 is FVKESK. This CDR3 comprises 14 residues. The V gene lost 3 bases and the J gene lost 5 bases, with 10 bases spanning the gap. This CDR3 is CASSQTGSTGELFF. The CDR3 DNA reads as TGTGCCAGCAGCCAGACAGGTTCGACCGGGGAGCTGTTTTTT.

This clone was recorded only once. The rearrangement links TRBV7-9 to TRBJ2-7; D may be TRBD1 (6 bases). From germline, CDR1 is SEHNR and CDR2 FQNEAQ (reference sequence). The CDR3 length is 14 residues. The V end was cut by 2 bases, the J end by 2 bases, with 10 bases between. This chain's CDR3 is CASSLMTGAYEQYF. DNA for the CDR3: TGTGCCAGCAGCTTAATGACAGGCGCCTACGAGCAGTACTTC.

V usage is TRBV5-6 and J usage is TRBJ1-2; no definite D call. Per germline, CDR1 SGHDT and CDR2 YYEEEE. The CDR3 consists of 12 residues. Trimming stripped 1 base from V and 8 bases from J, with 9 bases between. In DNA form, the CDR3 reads TGTGCCAGCAGCTTGTCCCTGAAAGGCTACACCTTC. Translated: CASSLSLKGYTF.

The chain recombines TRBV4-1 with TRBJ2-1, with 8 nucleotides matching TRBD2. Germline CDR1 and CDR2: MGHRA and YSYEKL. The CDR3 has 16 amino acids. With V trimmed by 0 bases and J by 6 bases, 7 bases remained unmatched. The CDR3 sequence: CASSQDEAGGGNEQFF. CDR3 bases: TGCGCCAGCAGCCAAGATGAGGCGGGAGGAGGCAATGAGCAGTTCTTC.

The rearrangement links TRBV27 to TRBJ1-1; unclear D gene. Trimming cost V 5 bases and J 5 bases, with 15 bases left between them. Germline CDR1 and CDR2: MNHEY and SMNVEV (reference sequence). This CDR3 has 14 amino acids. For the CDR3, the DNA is TGTGCCAGCAGTACAACGGGCGATGGGACTGAAGCTTTCTTT. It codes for CASSTTGDGTEAFF.

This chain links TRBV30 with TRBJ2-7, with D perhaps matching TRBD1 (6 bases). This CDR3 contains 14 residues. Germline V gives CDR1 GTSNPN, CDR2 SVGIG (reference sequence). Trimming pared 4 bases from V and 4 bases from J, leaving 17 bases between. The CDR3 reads CAWNGQQGRYEQYF. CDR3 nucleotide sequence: TGTGCCTGGAACGGTCAACAGGGAAGGTACGAGCAGTACTTC.

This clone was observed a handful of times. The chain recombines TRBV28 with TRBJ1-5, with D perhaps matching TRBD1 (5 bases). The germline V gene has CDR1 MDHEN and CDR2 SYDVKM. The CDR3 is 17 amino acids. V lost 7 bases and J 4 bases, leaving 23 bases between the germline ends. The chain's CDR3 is CASTSASRAQGNQPQHF. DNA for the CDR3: TGTGCCAGCACCTCTGCCAGCAGGGCCCAAGGAAATCAGCCCCAGCATTTT.

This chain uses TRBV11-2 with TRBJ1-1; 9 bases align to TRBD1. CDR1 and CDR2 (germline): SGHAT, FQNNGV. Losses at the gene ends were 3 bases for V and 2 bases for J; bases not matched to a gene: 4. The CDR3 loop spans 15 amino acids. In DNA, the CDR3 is TGTGCCAGCAGCTTCCCGGGACAGGGTAACACTGAAGCTTTCTTT. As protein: CASSFPGQGNTEAFF.

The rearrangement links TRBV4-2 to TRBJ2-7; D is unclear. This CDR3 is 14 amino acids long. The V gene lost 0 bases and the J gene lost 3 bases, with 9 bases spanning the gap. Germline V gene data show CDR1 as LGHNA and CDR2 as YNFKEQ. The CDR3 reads CASSQDRGGYEQYF. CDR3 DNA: TGTGCCAGCAGCCAAGATCGTGGCGGCTACGAGCAGTACTTC.

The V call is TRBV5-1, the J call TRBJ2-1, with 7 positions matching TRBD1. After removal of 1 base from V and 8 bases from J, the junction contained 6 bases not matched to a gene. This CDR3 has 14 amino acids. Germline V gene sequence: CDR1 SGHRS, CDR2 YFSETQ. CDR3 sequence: CASSLRQGGDEQFF. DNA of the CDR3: TGCGCCAGCAGCTTGCGACAGGGTGGTGATGAGCAGTTCTTC. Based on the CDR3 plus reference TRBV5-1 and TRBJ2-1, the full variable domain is KAGVTQTPRYLIKTRGQQVTLSCSPISGHRSVSWYQQTPGQGLQFLFEYFSETQRNKGNFPGRFSGRQFSNSRSEMNVSTLELGDSALYLCASSLRQGGDEQFFGPGTRLTVL.

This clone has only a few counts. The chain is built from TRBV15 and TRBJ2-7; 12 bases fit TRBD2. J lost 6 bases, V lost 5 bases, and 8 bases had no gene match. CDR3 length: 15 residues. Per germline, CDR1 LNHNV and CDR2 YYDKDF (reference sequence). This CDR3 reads CATSRTLAGGPEQYF. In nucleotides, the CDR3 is TGTGCCACCAGCCGGACACTAGCGGGAGGTCCCGAGCAGTACTTC.

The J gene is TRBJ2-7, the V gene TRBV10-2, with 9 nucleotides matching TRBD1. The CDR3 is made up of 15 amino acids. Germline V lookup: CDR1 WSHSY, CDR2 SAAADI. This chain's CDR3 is CVTVTPRQGAYEQYF. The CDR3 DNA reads TGCGTCACAGTCACCCCAAGACAGGGGGCCTACGAGCAGTACTTC.

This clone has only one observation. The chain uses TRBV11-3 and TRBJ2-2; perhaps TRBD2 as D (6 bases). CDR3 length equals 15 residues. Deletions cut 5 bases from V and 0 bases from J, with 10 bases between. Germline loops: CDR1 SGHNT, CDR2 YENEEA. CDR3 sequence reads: CASSPGLANTGELFF. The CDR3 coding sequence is TGTGCCAGCAGCCCGGGACTCGCGAACACCGGGGAGCTGTTTTTT.

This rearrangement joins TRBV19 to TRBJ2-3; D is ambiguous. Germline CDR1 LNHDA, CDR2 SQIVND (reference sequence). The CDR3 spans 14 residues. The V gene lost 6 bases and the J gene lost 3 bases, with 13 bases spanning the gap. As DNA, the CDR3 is TGTGCCAGTAGCCTAAGAGAAGCGACAGATACGCAGTATTTT. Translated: CASSLREATDTQYF.